This note documents a single T cell receptor (beta chain) sequence. The data originate from a study of blood T cell repertoires in COVID-19. Trimming removed 0 bases from V and 11 bases from J, with 16 bases in between. The germline CDR1 and CDR2 sequences are KGHSH and LQKENI. The CDR3 length is 14 residues. Sequencing used immunoSEQ multiplex PCR; TCRdb keeps in-frame clones, though not all of them. The sample carries 200,000 to 250,000 clones, approximately 80% recorded once. Sequenced: peripheral blood. This chain joins TRBV18 and TRBJ1-1; the D gene is possibly TRBD1 (6 bases). The clonotype was recovered from a woman in her late teens or twenties with acute or convalescent COVID-19. This chain's CDR3 is CASSPPNEEGGAFF. In nucleotides, the CDR3 is TGTGCCAGCTCACCACCGAATGAGGAGGGGGGGGCTTTCTTT.